This T cell receptor (beta chain) emerged from a study of vaccination and CD4 T cells after COVID-19. As for the study in general: Blood was drawn a median 72 days post second dose, range 14 to 241.

The Oncomine TCR Beta short-read assay sequenced DNA from cultured CD4+ T cells. Each CDR3 protein gets one entry after TCRdb re-called the PCR reads with MiXCR. Here the sample spans 15,000 to 20,000 distinct CDR3 sequences, about 43% being singletons. Comments on this clonotype: Its specificity is unknown.

This CDR3 region has 15 residues. The germline CDR1 and CDR2 sequences are MNHEY and SVGAGI. Trimming pared 3 bases from V and 0 bases from J, leaving 12 bases between. Treatment described: roughly ten-day PBMC culture with coronavirus spike peptide pools or control peptides (ViraFEST assay). The sample comprised CD4+ T cells from blood, cultured in vitro. The sequence was collected from a human donor who had recovered from COVID-19. The V and J genes are TRBV6-5 and TRBJ2-7; no definite D call. CDR3 sequence: CASSYRALSSYEQYF. The DNA of the CDR3 is TGTGCCAGCAGTTATAGGGCCCTGAGCTCCTACGAGCAGTACTTC.